This record concerns one TCR beta chain sequence. Its antigen specificity is not known. Qualities for individual bases were not recorded, and no much larger clone is one base off. The data belong to a study of breast tumors, draining lymph nodes, adjacent tissues (TCRdb year 2016). General notes on the study: Breast cancer patients provided tumor, adjacent nontumor tissue and axillary lymph nodes, and the study compared the TCR beta repertoires across these three sources. The study was designed to assess the relationships and possible T-cell exchange between tumor, surrounding tissue and draining lymph node repertoires in human breast cancer. Summary of the overall study and its limitations: In luminal-like breast cancer, tumor and nontumor tissue repertoires resembled each other significantly more than in basal-like breast cancer. The data were considered consistent with the idea that most tumor T cells come from the lymph node and then expand in tumor tissue. Rather than being directly demonstrated, the conclusion that tumor T cells originate in lymph nodes was presented as consistent with a hypothesis. Tumors showed preferential V and J gene usage, and their T-cell repertoire diversity fell below that of lymph nodes yet above that of nontumor tissue.

Adjacent samples were composed of nontumor breast tissue surrounding the tumor. The sequencer listed for this sample is Illumina HiSeq 2000. TCR beta chain libraries were generated by multiplex PCR amplification. The amplified TCR beta chain products were analyzed by high-throughput sequencing. Using fastp trimming at Q25 and MiXCR clonotype assembly, TCRdb reanalyzed the public sequencing data and kept in-frame beta chains. One record per CDR3 amino acid sequence lists the most common genes and DNA. Present in this sample are 14,000 to 15,000 distinct CDR3 sequences, over 45% of which were seen just once. The ten top clones hold about 28% of the sample. Via the germline V gene (reference sequence), CDR1 is SEHNR and CDR2 FQNEAQ. The CDR3, cysteine through phenylalanine, is 13 amino acids long. Left in the record is the CDR3 DNA by itself, 39 bases read in frame from the first base. Relative to germline, V is 5 bases shorter and J is 4 bases shorter, with 9 bases between their ends.

The sample comprised tumor-adjacent breast tissue. This sequence originates from a female donor with breast cancer. Some clones in this sample may be carry-over from other donors' samples. The sequence is built from TRBV7-9 and TRBJ1-3; possibly the D gene is TRBD1, per 6 matching bases. The CDR3: CASSHGGGNTIYF. The DNA is as follows: TGTGCCAGCAGCCATGGGGGCGGAAACACCATATATTTT.